The rows below give T cell receptor beta chains drawn from one sample of a study of blood T cells in healthy people across ages. A single record per CDR3 protein comes from TCRdb applying MiXCR to the 5' RACE reads. The sample has roughly 1,500,000 distinct CDR3 sequences, about 31% seen once. The specimen sequenced was blood. These receptor sequences come from a woman aged 30 to 39 in good health. Each CDR3 is given without its conserved first and last residue. The D gene is left open where the match is weak.

>TRBJ2-5|TRBV11-2|TRBD2
ASSPRLAGVKETQY
>TRBJ2-7|TRBV6-2/TRBV6-3|.
ASNQWDMTYEQY
>TRBJ2-7|TRBV28|.
ASSLYQTYEQY
>TRBJ2-3|TRBV7-2|.
ASSLDRGPDTRY
>TRBJ2-2|TRBV20-1|TRBD1
SAWDRGPPGELF
>TRBJ2-7|TRBV4-1|.
ASSQLGSVGGEQY
>TRBJ1-1|TRBV12-3/TRBV12-4|TRBD1
ARLRQGKKAF
>TRBJ1-2|TRBV5-1|.
ASSLNSRQDYGYT
>TRBJ2-7|TRBV28|.
ASSSVQGDEQY
>TRBJ2-7|TRBV7-6|.
ASSLGPGEEQY
>TRBJ2-3|TRBV12-3/TRBV12-4|.
ASARPKEIGTDTQY
>TRBJ1-5|TRBV24-1|.
ATSDLIELSDNQPQH
>TRBJ1-5|TRBV7-2|.
ASSSLPSPSNQPQH
>TRBJ2-3|TRBV7-9|.
ASSQDWDTRPDTQY
>TRBJ2-3|TRBV28|.
ASSLPGRSKLSTDTQY
>TRBJ2-1|TRBV9|.
ASSPMGTRVAPYNEQF
>TRBJ2-1|TRBV5-5|TRBD2
ASSFRLADYNEQF
>TRBJ2-6|TRBV25-1|.
ASSVVSGANVLT
>TRBJ2-5|TRBV6-2/TRBV6-3|.
ASSYIVGNSPQETQY
>TRBJ2-3|TRBV5-1|.
ASSLGTQLDTQY
>TRBJ2-7|TRBV30|TRBD2
AWNPSGPYEQY
>TRBJ1-2|TRBV3-1|.
ASSQGLSYGYT
>TRBJ1-2|TRBV3-1|.
ASTSRGVDYGYT
>TRBJ1-1|TRBV20-1|.
SASWRRGPDTEAF
>TRBJ2-6|TRBV10-3|TRBD1
AIRSDRATFFGANVLT
>TRBJ2-5|TRBV5-6|.
ASSFQGVQETQY
>TRBJ2-1|TRBV28|.
ASSFGVGPYNEQF
>TRBJ2-1|TRBV5-1|TRBD2
ASTVEAGGNEQF
>TRBJ2-1|TRBV20-1|TRBD2
SAQTSGGPSYNEQF
>TRBJ2-1|TRBV25-1|TRBD1
ASKGQGRNEQF
>TRBJ2-3|TRBV24-1|.
ATSARLVGTDTQY
>TRBJ2-7|TRBV29-1|TRBD1
SVDRQGNGYEQY
>TRBJ2-7|TRBV6-5|.
ASSYKEASYEQY
>TRBJ1-5|TRBV5-1|.
ASSLDRDQYSNQPQH
>.|TRBV6-6|TRBD1
ASSYNRGTSDEQY
>TRBJ2-1|TRBV20-1|TRBD1
SAREDGQGPNEQF
>TRBJ2-6|TRBV19|.
ASSGTNLRPSGANVLT
>TRBJ2-1|TRBV12-3/TRBV12-4|TRBD1
ASSPGQTLKRQF
>TRBJ1-2|TRBV20-1|TRBD1
SARDHGTGPYGYT
>TRBJ2-7|TRBV6-2/TRBV6-3|TRBD2
ASSYRGGTTYEQY
>TRBJ2-1|TRBV7-6|.
ASSAQATRGTNNEQF
>TRBJ2-7|TRBV14|TRBD1
ASSQGGTGTEPYEQY
>TRBJ1-2|TRBV29-1|.
SVERLGYGYT
>TRBJ2-7|TRBV3-1|.
ASSRRTLTNSYEQY
>TRBJ1-1|TRBV5-1|.
ASSLVLGSNTEAF
>TRBJ2-1|TRBV5-1|TRBD1
ASSGTGTSYNEQF
>TRBJ2-2|TRBV5-8|TRBD1
ASRLGQGNTGELF
>TRBJ1-2|TRBV29-1|.
SAGGASNYGYT
>TRBJ2-7|TRBV20-1|.
SASDRDSRIREQY
>TRBJ1-2|TRBV2|TRBD1
ASSPLQGATYGYT
>TRBJ2-3|TRBV11-2|TRBD2
ASSRAGVAGEDTQY
>TRBJ2-3|TRBV29-1|.
SVELQAGTDTQY
>TRBJ1-1|TRBV29-1|.
SGLLGAEAF
>TRBJ2-5|TRBV3-1|.
ASSQDPVARPQY
>TRBJ2-3|TRBV20-1|.
STSGWGTDTQY
>.|TRBV12-3/TRBV12-4|.
VSSFGGYEQY
>TRBJ1-1|TRBV11-2|TRBD1
ASSLEVRTGTLNTEAF
>TRBJ2-5|TRBV20-1|TRBD1
SARVRGGGRKETQY
>TRBJ2-1|TRBV29-1|.
SVDPTESGNYNEQF
>TRBJ2-1|TRBV28|TRBD2
ASSAPSGSGVGEHF